This TCR beta chain emerged from a study of identical twins. This clonotype has just a few counts. J was trimmed by 7 bases and V by 9 bases; bases with no gene match: 13. The CDR3 totals 14 residues. TCRdb called the 5' RACE reads again in MiXCR, with one record for every CDR3 protein. The sample shows some 730,000 distinct CDR3 sequences, 15% to 20% of them seen only once. This same sample was also part of a study on T cells expressing NK-cell markers.

The sequenced sample was PBMCs. The chain uses TRBV12-3 or TRBV12-4 and TRBJ2-3; TRBD2 aligns across 7 bases. The receptor was derived from a woman aged 18-29 years in good health. This CDR3 reads CASGAGVRSNTQYF. The CDR3 DNA reads as TGTGCCAGTGGGGCGGGAGTTAGGTCAAATACGCAGTATTTT.